The 27 T cell receptor beta chains below were found in one sample sequenced in a study of T-cell reconstitution after alpha-beta-depleted transplantation in children. Researchers prepared the TCRbeta library using unique molecular identifiers, the study reports. MiXCR, run by TCRdb on the PCR reads, gives a single entry per CDR3 protein. The repertoire holds approximately 650,000 distinct CDR3 sequences, with about an eighth as singletons. The sample here was PBMCs, taken before TCRalphabeta/CD19-depleted stem cell transplant. The receptors come from a girl aged 2 to 9 with congenital amegakaryocytic thrombocytopenia, due to receive a stem cell transplant.

In this sample, this clonotype turned up many times. The rearrangement links TRBV20-1 to TRBJ1-1; no reliable D call. Germline CDR1 DFQATT, CDR2 SNEGSKA (reference sequence). Between the trimmed V and J ends, which lost 1 base and 0 bases, there was a span of 9 bases. The CDR3 runs to 14 residues. CDR3 bases: TGCAGTGCTAGAGTGGAGTATTTGAACACTGAAGCTTTCTTT. Translating it yields CSARVEYLNTEAFF.

This chain uses TRBV10-3 with TRBJ1-2; possible D gene TRBD1, 6 bases. The ends were cut back, 5 bases at V and 9 bases at J, with 16 bases in the middle. This CDR3 spans 13 amino acids. CDR1 ENHRY and CDR2 SYGVKD come from the germline V gene. The CDR3 spells CAISKGVGGSYTF. CDR3 DNA: TGTGCCATCAGTAAGGGGGTAGGAGGTAGCTACACCTTC.

V usage is TRBV6-5 and J usage is TRBJ2-7; 8 nucleotides match TRBD2. V shed 7 bases and J 2 bases; nucleotides not matched to a gene: 4. CDR3 size: 13 residues. CDR1 MNHEY and CDR2 SVGAGI come from the germline V gene. The CDR3 reads CASNRAGAYEQYF. Written as DNA, the CDR3 is TGTGCCAGCAACAGAGCGGGAGCCTACGAGCAGTACTTC.

This chain uses TRBV7-9 with TRBJ1-1, with unresolved D. Germline CDR1 and CDR2: SEHNR and FQNEAQ (reference sequence). The CDR3 runs 14 residues. Trimming removed 1 base from V and 0 bases from J, with 6 bases in between. CDR3: CASSLVQMNTEAFF. CDR3 coding DNA: TGTGCCAGCAGCTTAGTCCAAATGAACACTGAAGCTTTCTTT. The full variable domain, in which reference TRBV7-9 and TRBJ1-1 provide the parts outside the CDR3, is DTGVSQNPRHKITKRGQNVTFRCDPISEHNRLYWYRQTLGQGPEFLTYFQNEAQLEKSRLLSDRFSAERPKGSFSTLEIQRTEQGDSAMYLCASSLVQMNTEAFFGQGTRLTVV.

The genes are TRBV7-9 and TRBJ1-1; 9 bases fit TRBD1. The V gene's germline CDR1 is SEHNR and CDR2 FQNEAQ (reference sequence). The V and J ends lost 2 bases and 7 bases, in that order; junction bases with no gene match: 11. The CDR3 consists of 16 residues. DNA of the CDR3: TGTGCCAGCAGCTTAAGACAGGGGGTCTCCGTCGGTGAAGCTTTCTTT. Protein sequence: CASSLRQGVSVGEAFF.

Many counts were recorded for this clonotype. The gene calls are TRBV24-1 and TRBJ2-1; a weak D match, TRBD1 (5 bases). This CDR3 has 14 amino acids. Trimming took 4 bases from V and 6 from J, leaving 12 bases between them. Germline CDR1 reads KGHDR; CDR2 reads SFDVKD. The CDR3 DNA is TGTGCCACCAGTGACCCCCTAAGGGGCAATGAGCAGTTCTTC. It is translated as CATSDPLRGNEQFF.

Ten or more counts support this clonotype. This chain connects TRBV12-3 or TRBV12-4 to TRBJ1-6; D unclear. The V and J ends lost 3 bases and 7 bases respectively, with 10 bases between them. This CDR3 spans 14 amino acids. In DNA, the CDR3 is TGTGCCAGCAGTTTGCGGATAGACAATTCACCCCTCCACTTT. Its translation: CASSLRIDNSPLHF.

This clonotype was detected ten times or more. The chain combines TRBV7-6 with TRBJ1-1, with D unresolved. V was pared by 10 bases and J by 0 bases, with 21 bases between. This CDR3 has 16 amino acids. Germline V CDR1 and CDR2: SGHVS, FNYEAQ. CDR3 sequence reads: CAIRNLVSSLNTEAFF. The CDR3 DNA follows: TGTGCCATTCGGAATCTGGTTTCGTCCTTGAACACTGAAGCTTTCTTT.

This clonotype was detected many times. The chain carries TRBV7-3 and TRBJ2-1; TRBD1 or TRBD2 may be the D gene (5 bases each). The CDR3 is 15 amino acids. Between the trimmed V and J ends, which lost 5 bases and 7 bases, there was a span of 18 bases. Per germline, CDR1 SGHTA and CDR2 FQGTGA. The CDR3 DNA sequence: TGTGCCAGCAGCCCTACCGGGACCGCGTATAATGAGCAGTTCTTC. It encodes CASSPTGTAYNEQFF.

There are a few counts of this clonotype. The chain couples TRBV20-1 to TRBJ2-3; 7 bases line up with TRBD2. CDR1 is DFQATT and CDR2 is SNEGSKA in the germline V gene (reference sequence). The CDR3 consists of 17 residues. With 1 base clipped from V and 4 bases from J, the junction kept 14 bases outside the gene matches. DNA of the CDR3: TGCAGTGCTAGAGTTCCCGTAGGCGGGGGTTTCGCAGATACGCAGTATTTT. Protein product: CSARVPVGGGFADTQYF.

About this clonotype: Given a much more abundant clone one base away, this may be a read error. The chain links TRBV5-5 to TRBJ2-1, with 8 bases fitting TRBD1. Per germline, CDR1 SGHKS and CDR2 YYEKEE (reference sequence). The CDR3 totals 15 residues. J was trimmed by 4 bases and V by 7 bases; bases with no gene match: 10. The chain's CDR3 is CASCSRDRLYNEQFF. DNA of the CDR3: TGTGCCAGCTGCTCGAGGGACAGGTTATACAATGAGCAGTTCTTC.

This clonotype was detected many times. DNA for the CDR3: TGCGCCAGCAGCCCTGGCGGGACAGCAGAGACCCAGTACTTC. Amino acid sequence: CASSPGGTAETQYF. The rearrangement links TRBV5-1 to TRBJ2-5, with D possibly TRBD1 on 7 matching bases. Trimming took off 4 bases at V and 4 bases at J, with 14 bases between the two ends. The germline V gene encodes CDR1 SGHRS and CDR2 YFSETQ. The CDR3 length is 14 residues. The full variable domain, its missing parts supplied by reference TRBV5-1 and TRBJ2-5, is KAGVTQTPRYLIKTRGQQVTLSCSPISGHRSVSWYQQTPGQGLQFLFEYFSETQRNKGNFPGRFSGRQFSNSRSEMNVSTLELGDSALYLCASSPGGTAETQYFGPGTRLLVL.

This clonotype was found many times. This chain uses TRBV5-6 with TRBJ2-7; 9 positions match TRBD2. The CDR3 sequence is 16 residues long. The germline V gene encodes CDR1 SGHDT and CDR2 YYEEEE. V gave up 0 bases and J gave up 2 bases; unmatched junction bases: 6. The CDR3 nucleotides are TGTGCCAGCAGCTTGGGTGGACTAGCGTGGACCTACGAGCAGTACTTC. It translates to CASSLGGLAWTYEQYF. Full variable domain (missing parts from reference TRBV5-6 and TRBJ2-7): DAGVTQSPTHLIKTRGQQVTLRCSPKSGHDTVSWYQQALGQGPQFIFQYYEEEERQRGNFPDRFSGHQFPNYSSELNVNALLLGDSALYLCASSLGGLAWTYEQYFGPGTRLTVT.

This chain links TRBV2 with TRBJ1-4; D gene unclear. CDR1 is SNHLY and CDR2 is FYNNEI in the germline V gene. The CDR3 has 13 residues. Deletions cut 11 bases from V and 7 bases from J, with 17 bases between. CDR3 sequence reads: CAANQARSEKLFF. The CDR3 DNA follows: TGTGCCGCCAATCAAGCCAGAAGTGAAAAACTGTTTTTT.

There are many counts of this clonotype. Here the CDR3 reads CASSQVGAWNTEAFF. CDR3 coding DNA: TGTGCCAGCAGCCAAGTAGGCGCGTGGAACACTGAAGCTTTCTTT. The chain has TRBV3-1 and TRBJ1-1; D call uncertain. The CDR3 consists of 15 residues. Trimming removed 1 base at V and 1 base at J, with 10 bases between. Germline V CDR1 and CDR2: LGHDT, YNNKEL (reference sequence).

J is TRBJ2-5 and V is TRBV5-1, with 11 nucleotides matching TRBD1. The CDR3 is 13 amino acids. From germline, CDR1 is SGHRS and CDR2 YFSETQ. V lost 6 bases and J lost 3; bases outside the gene matches: 1. The CDR3 region is CASTGQGEETQYF. CDR3 nucleotide sequence: TGCGCCAGCACGGGACAGGGGGAAGAGACCCAGTACTTC.

A word on this clonotype: One end of the junction is discordant with germline, which a read error may explain. This chain links TRBV11-2 with TRBJ2-2; a possible D gene is TRBD2 (5 bases). The CDR3 covers 14 residues. Germline V lookup: CDR1 SGHAT, CDR2 FQNNGV. CDR3 coding DNA: TGTGCCAGCAGCTTTAACACCATTACCGGGGAGCTGTTATTT. Translating gives CASSFNTITGELLF.

J is TRBJ2-1 and V is TRBV20-1; TRBD1 is a possible D gene (5 bases). Per the germline V gene, CDR1 is DFQATT and CDR2 is SNEGSKA (reference sequence). V lost 6 bases, J lost 2 bases, and 17 bases lay in between. CDR3 size: 15 residues. The CDR3 loop reads CSARIDRATYNEQFF. The CDR3, as DNA: TGCAGTGCCCGCATCGACAGAGCTACCTACAATGAGCAGTTCTTC.

This rearrangement joins TRBV6-2 or TRBV6-3 to TRBJ2-7; TRBD2 aligns across 9 bases. There are 16 residues in the CDR3. Trimming took 0 bases from V and 3 from J; bases not matched to a gene: 6. Germline V lookup: CDR1 MNHEY, CDR2 SVGEGT. CDR3 residues: CASSYSTSGIFYEQYF. CDR3 coding DNA: TGTGCCAGCAGTTACTCGACTAGCGGAATCTTCTACGAGCAGTACTTC.

In its sample, this clonotype was seen many times. This chain links TRBV20-1 with TRBJ2-4; TRBD2 matches 8 bases. This CDR3 is 17 amino acids long. Trimming took 2 bases from V and 2 from J; bases not matched to a gene: 11. CDR1 is DFQATT, CDR2 SNEGSKA, per germline (reference sequence). This chain's CDR3 is CSARRGRFSVTKNIQYF. The CDR3 DNA reads TGCAGTGCTAGACGCGGGAGGTTTTCAGTCACCAAAAACATTCAGTACTTC.

In regard to this clonotype: This may stem from a read error, because a much larger clone lies one nucleotide away. The CDR3 loop reads CSVEDLRHGEYF. The DNA for the CDR3 is TGCAGCGTTGAAGATCTACGACACGGGGAGTATTTT. The genes are TRBV29-1 and TRBJ2-3; weak D call: TRBD2 (5 bases). CDR1 is SQVTM, CDR2 ANQGSEA, per germline. CDR3 length: 12 residues. Trimming left V 0 bases short and J 13 bases short, with 14 bases between.

In this sample, this clonotype turned up a few times. The chain employs TRBV5-1 and TRBJ1-1; unclear D gene. CDR1 is SGHRS, CDR2 YFSETQ, per germline. V gave up 1 base and J gave up 4 bases, with 11 bases separating them. The CDR3 is 14 amino acids. The CDR3 sequence: CASSLRGPLTEAFF. CDR3 bases: TGCGCCAGCAGCTTGAGAGGACCGCTCACTGAAGCTTTCTTT. The variable domain in full, completed from reference TRBV5-1 and TRBJ1-1, reads KAGVTQTPRYLIKTRGQQVTLSCSPISGHRSVSWYQQTPGQGLQFLFEYFSETQRNKGNFPGRFSGRQFSNSRSEMNVSTLELGDSALYLCASSLRGPLTEAFFGQGTRLTVV.

Only one count was recorded for this clonotype. The chain couples TRBV19 to TRBJ1-1; tentative D call: TRBD1 (5 bases). CDR3 size: 15 residues. In germline, CDR1 is LNHDA, CDR2 SQIVND (reference sequence). V lost 5 bases and J lost 0, with 13 bases in between. CDR3 DNA sequence: TGTGCCAGTAGTGCAGGGAGGCGTTTGAACACTGAAGCTTTCTTT. Translating it yields CASSAGRRLNTEAFF.

Many counts were recorded for this clonotype. The chain links TRBV10-3 to TRBJ2-1; D might be TRBD2 (6 bases). The CDR3 consists of 13 residues. V lost 6 bases, J lost 2 bases, and 8 bases lay in between. Germline V gene data show CDR1 as ENHRY and CDR2 as SYGVKD. DNA for the CDR3: TGTGCCATCAGGGAGGGTACCTACAATGAGCAGTTCTTC. The encoded protein is CAIREGTYNEQFF.

J is TRBJ2-2 and V is TRBV28; 9 bases match TRBD2. Per germline, CDR1 MDHEN and CDR2 SYDVKM. The CDR3 totals 15 residues. With V trimmed by 4 bases and J by 1 base, 1 base remained unmatched. CDR3 sequence (DNA): TGTGCCAGCAGTTATAGCGGGAGGAACACCGGGGAGCTGTTTTTT. Its protein product is CASSYSGRNTGELFF. Combining the CDR3 with reference TRBV28 and TRBJ2-2 gives the whole variable domain DVKVTQSSRYLVKRTGEKVFLECVQDMDHENMFWYRQDPGLGLRLIYFSYDVKMKEKGDIPEGYSVSREKKERFSLILESASTNQTSMYLCASSYSGRNTGELFFGEGSRLTVL.

J is TRBJ2-7 and V is TRBV7-3; the match to TRBD1 covers 7 bases. The germline gives CDR1 SGHTA, CDR2 FQGTGA. The CDR3 has 14 residues. Unmatched junction bases numbered 5, after V lost 4 bases and J lost 2 bases. Written as DNA, the CDR3 is TGTGCCAGCAGCTCCGACAGGGACGCCTACGAGCAGTACTTC. This encodes CASSSDRDAYEQYF.

This clonotype has a count of ten or more. The chain links TRBV4-1 to TRBJ2-1; 10 nucleotides align to TRBD2. The CDR3 loop spans 15 amino acids. V shed 1 base, J shed 7 bases, and the junction held 4 bases outside the gene matches. Per the germline V gene, CDR1 is MGHRA and CDR2 is YSYEKL. CDR3 nucleotides: TGCGCCAGCAGCCAAGCGAGCGGGAGGGGTAATGAGCAGTTCTTC. It yields the protein CASSQASGRGNEQFF.